This TCR beta chain was captured by sequencing in a study of T cells in Graves' hyperthyroidism and ophthalmopathy. Based on clinical symptoms, serum thyroxine and TRAb, thyroid ultrasound and orbital computed tomography, diagnoses were reached. Cells are PBMCs isolated from roughly 10 ml of fresh blood. RNA transcripts gave rise to amplified TCR beta CDR3 regions. The TCR CDR3 first-round RT-PCR relied on the HTBI primer set. TCRdb re-called the multiplex PCR reads through MiXCR, storing one row per CDR3 protein. Of around 600,000 distinct CDR3 sequences in the sample, 12% to 15% were seen once. Notes on this clonotype: What it binds is not known.

The ends lost 1 base at V and 0 bases at J; junction bases unmatched: 6. The CDR3 consists of 16 residues. Germline lookup yields CDR1 DFQATT and CDR2 SNEGSKA (reference sequence). Study results and limitations: Expanded thyroid clonotypes (above 0.001) were mostly also found in blood.

This receptor was obtained from a woman under 30 with Graves' ophthalmopathy. The chain recombines TRBV20-1 with TRBJ2-1; 7 bases align to TRBD1. The source material was blood. The CDR3 loop reads CSARGVGDSSYNEQFF. CDR3 sequence (DNA): TGCAGTGCTAGAGGGGTGGGGGACAGCTCCTACAATGAGCAGTTCTTC.